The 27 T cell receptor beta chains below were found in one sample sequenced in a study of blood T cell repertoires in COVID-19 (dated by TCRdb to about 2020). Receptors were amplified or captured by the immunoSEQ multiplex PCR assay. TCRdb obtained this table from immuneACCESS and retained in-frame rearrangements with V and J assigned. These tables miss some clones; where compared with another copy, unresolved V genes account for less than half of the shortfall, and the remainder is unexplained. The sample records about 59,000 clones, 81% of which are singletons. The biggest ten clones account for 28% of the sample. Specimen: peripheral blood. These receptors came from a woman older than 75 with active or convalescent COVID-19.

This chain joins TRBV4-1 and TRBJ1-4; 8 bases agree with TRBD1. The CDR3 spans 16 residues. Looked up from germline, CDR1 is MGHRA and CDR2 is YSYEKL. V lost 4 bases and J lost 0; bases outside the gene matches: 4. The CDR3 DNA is TGCGCCAGCAGCCTGGACAGGGCCCCAACTAATGAAAAACTGTTTTTT. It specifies CASSLDRAPTNEKLFF.

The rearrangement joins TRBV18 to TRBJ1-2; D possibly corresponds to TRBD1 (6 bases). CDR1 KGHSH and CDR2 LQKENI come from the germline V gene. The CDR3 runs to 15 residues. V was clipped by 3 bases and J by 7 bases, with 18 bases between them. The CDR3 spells CASSPRQGGEGGYTF. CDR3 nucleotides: TGTGCCAGCTCACCCCGGCAAGGGGGTGAGGGTGGCTACACCTTC. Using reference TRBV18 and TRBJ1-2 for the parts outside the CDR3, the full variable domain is NAGVMQNPRHLVRRRGQEARLRCSPMKGHSHVYWYRQLPEEGLKFMVYLQKENIIDESGMPKERFSAEFPKEGPSILRIQQVVRGDSAAYFCASSPRQGGEGGYTFGSGTRLTVV.

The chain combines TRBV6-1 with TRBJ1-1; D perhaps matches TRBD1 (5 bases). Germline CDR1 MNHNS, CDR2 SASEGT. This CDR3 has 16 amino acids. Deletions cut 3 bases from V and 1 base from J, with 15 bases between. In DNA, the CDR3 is TGTGCCAGCAGTGATCCCCCCGGGACTGGGAACACTGAAGCTTTCTTT. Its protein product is CASSDPPGTGNTEAFF.

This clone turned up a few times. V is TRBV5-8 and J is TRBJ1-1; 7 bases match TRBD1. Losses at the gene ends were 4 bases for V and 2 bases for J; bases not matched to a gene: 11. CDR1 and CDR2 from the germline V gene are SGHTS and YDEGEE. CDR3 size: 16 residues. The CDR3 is CASSPGQAMLNTEAFF. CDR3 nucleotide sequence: TGTGCCAGCAGCCCAGGACAGGCGATGCTTAACACTGAAGCTTTCTTT.

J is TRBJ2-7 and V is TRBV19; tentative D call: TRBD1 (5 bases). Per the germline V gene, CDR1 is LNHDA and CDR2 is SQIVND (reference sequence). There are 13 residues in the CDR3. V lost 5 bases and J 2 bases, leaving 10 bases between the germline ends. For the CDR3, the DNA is TGTGCCAGTAGTTGGCAGGGTACCTACGAGCAGTACTTC. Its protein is CASSWQGTYEQYF.

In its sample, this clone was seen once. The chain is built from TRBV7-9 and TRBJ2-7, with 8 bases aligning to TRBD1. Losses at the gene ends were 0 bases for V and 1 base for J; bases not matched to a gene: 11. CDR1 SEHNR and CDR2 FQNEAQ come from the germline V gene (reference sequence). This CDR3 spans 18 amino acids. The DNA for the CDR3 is TGTGCCAGCAGCTTAGCTCCTACGAGACAGGGGCTTTCCTACGAGCAGTACTTC. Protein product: CASSLAPTRQGLSYEQYF.

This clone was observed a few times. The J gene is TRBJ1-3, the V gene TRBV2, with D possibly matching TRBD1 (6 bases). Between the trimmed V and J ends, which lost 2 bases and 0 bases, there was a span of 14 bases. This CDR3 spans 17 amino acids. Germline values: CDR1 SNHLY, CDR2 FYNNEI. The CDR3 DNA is TGTGCCAGCAGTGAAATGAGTTGGACAGACTCTGGAAACACCATATATTTT. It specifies CASSEMSWTDSGNTIYF.

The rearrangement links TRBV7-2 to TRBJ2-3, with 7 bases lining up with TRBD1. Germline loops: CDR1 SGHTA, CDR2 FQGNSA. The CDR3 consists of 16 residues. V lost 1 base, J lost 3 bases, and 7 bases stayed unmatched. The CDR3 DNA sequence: TGTGCCAGCAGCTTAGGGCTAACAGGGGAAACAGATACGCAGTATTTT. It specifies CASSLGLTGETDTQYF.

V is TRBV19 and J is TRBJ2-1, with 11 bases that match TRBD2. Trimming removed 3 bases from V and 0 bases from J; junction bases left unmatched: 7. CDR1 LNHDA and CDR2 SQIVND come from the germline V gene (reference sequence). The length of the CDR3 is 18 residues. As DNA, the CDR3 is TGTGCCAGTAGTATCGGTAGCGGGGGGGCTAGCTCCTACAATGAGCAGTTCTTC. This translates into CASSIGSGGASSYNEQFF.

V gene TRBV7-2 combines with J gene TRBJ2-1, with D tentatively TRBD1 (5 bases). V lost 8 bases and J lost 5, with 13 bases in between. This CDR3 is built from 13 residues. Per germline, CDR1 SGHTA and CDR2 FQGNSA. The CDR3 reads CASDEQANNEQFF. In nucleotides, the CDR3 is TGTGCCAGCGACGAACAGGCGAACAATGAGCAGTTCTTC.

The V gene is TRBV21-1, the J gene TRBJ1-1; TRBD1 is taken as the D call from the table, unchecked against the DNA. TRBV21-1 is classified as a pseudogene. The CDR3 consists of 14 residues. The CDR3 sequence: CASRHGTANTEAFF. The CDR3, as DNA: TGTGCCAGCAGGCACGGGACAGCGAACACTGAAGCTTTCTTT.

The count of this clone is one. The CDR3 coding sequence is TGTGCCAGCAGCTTTGGCAGGGAGGAGGATCAGCCCCAGCATTTT. Protein product: CASSFGREEDQPQHF. This chain connects TRBV7-8 to TRBJ1-5; D might be TRBD1 (5 bases). Germline lookup yields CDR1 SGHVS and CDR2 FQNEAQ. This CDR3 has 15 residues. Trimming removed 3 bases from V and 5 bases from J, with 14 bases in between.

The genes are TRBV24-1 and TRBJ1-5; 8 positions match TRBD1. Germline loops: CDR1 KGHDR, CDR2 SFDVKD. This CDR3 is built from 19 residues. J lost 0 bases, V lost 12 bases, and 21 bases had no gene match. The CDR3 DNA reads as TGTGCCGCTCGCGACAGGGGCGGAAGGGAATGGGATAGCAATCAGCCCCAGCATTTT. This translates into CAARDRGGREWDSNQPQHF.

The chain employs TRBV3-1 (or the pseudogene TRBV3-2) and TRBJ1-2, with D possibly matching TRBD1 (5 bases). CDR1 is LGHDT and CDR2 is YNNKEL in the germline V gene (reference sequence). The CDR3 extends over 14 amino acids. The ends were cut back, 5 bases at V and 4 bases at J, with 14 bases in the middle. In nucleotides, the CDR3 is TGTGCCAGCAGCTTCAGGGCCGGAAGCTATGGCTACACCTTC. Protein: CASSFRAGSYGYTF.

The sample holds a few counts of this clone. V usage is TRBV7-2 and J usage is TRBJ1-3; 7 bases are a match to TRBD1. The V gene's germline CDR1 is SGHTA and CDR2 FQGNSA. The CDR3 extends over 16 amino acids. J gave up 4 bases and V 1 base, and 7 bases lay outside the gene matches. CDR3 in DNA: TGTGCCAGCAGCTTAGAACAGGGGCTCTTCGGAAACACCATATATTTT. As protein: CASSLEQGLFGNTIYF.

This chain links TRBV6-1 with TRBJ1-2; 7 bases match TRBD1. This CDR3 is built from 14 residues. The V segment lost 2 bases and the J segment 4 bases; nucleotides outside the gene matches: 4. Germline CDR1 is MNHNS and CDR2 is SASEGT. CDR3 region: CASSESGTAYGYTF. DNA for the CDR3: TGTGCCAGCAGTGAATCAGGGACAGCCTATGGCTACACCTTC.

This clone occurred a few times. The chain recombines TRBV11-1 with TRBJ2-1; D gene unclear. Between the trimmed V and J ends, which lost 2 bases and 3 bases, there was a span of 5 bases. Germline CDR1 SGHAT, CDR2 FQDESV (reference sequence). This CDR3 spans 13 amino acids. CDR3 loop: CASSLIDYNEQFF. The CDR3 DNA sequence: TGTGCCAGCAGCTTAATAGACTACAATGAGCAGTTCTTC. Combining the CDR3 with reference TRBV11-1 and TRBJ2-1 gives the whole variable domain EAEVAQSPRYKITEKSQAVAFWCDPISGHATLYWYRQILGQGPELLVQFQDESVVDDSQLPKDRFSAERLKGVDSTLKIQPAELGDSAMYLCASSLIDYNEQFFGPGTRLTVL.

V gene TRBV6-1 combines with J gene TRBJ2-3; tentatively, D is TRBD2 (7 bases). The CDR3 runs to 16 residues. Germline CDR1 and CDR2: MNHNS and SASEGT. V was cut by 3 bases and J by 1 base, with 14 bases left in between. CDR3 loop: CASSEFRGAGTDTQYF. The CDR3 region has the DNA TGTGCCAGCAGTGAGTTCCGGGGGGCGGGCACAGATACGCAGTATTTT.

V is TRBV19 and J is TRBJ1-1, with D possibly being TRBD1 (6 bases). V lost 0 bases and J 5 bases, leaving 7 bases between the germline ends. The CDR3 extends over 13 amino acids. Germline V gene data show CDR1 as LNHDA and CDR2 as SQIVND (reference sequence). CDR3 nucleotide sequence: TGTGCCAGTAGTATAGACAGGGGTACTGAAGCTTTCTTT. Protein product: CASSIDRGTEAFF.

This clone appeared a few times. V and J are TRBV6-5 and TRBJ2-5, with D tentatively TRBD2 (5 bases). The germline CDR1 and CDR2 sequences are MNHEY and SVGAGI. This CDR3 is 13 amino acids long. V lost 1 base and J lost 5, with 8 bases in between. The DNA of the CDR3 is TGTGCCAGCAGTTACTTGGGAGACGAGACCCAGTACTTC. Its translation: CASSYLGDETQYF.

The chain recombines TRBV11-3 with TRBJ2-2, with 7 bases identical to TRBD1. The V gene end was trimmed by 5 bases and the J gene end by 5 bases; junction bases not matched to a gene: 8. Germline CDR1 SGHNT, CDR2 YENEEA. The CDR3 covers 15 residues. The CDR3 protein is CASSDGTVGTGELFF. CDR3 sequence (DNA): TGTGCCAGCAGCGACGGGACAGTAGGTACCGGGGAGCTGTTTTTT.

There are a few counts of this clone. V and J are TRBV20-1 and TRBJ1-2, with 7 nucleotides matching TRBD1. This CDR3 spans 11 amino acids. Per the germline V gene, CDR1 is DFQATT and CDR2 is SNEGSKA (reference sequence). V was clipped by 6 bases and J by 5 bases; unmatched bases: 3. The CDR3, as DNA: TGCAGTGCCCAGGGGGTATATGGCTACACCTTC. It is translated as CSAQGVYGYTF.

Written as DNA, the CDR3 is TGTGCCAGTAGTCTTTGGACAGGGGGCGAGAATCAGCCCCAGCATTTT. Translated, it gives CASSLWTGGENQPQHF. The chain has TRBV19 and TRBJ1-5; 11 bases are a match to TRBD1. The CDR3 runs to 16 residues. The J segment lost 4 bases and the V segment lost 5 bases, leaving 7 bases of the junction unmatched. Germline V gives CDR1 LNHDA, CDR2 SQIVND (reference sequence).

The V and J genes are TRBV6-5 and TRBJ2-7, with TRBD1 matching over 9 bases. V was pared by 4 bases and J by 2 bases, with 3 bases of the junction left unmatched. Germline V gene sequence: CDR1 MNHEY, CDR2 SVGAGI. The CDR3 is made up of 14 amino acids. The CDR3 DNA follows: TGTGCCAGCAGTTCCACAGGGGGCCCCTACGAGCAGTACTTC. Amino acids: CASSSTGGPYEQYF.

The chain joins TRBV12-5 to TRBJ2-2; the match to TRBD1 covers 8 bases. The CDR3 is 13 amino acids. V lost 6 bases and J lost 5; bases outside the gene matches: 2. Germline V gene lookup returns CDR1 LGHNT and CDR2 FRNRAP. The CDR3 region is CASGTGVTGELFF. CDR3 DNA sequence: TGTGCTAGTGGGACAGGGGTGACCGGGGAGCTGTTTTTT.

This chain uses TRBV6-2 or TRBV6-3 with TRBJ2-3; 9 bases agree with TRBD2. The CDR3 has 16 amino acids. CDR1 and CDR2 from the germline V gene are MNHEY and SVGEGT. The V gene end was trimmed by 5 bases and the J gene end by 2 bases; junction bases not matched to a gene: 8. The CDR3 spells CASSRGTSSFTDTQYF. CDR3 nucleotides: TGTGCCAGCAGTCGGGGGACTAGCAGCTTCACAGATACGCAGTATTTT.

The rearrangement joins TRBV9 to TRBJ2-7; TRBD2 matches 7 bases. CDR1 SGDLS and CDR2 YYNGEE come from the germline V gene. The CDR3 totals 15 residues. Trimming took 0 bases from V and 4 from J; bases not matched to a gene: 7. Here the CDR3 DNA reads TGTGCCAGCAGCGTAGGAGGGGACGGGGGGTACGAGCAGTACTTC. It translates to CASSVGGDGGYEQYF.